This TCR beta chain came from a study of cytomegalovirus exposure and HLA in healthy donors. About the study: A prior analysis found about 120 million unique TCR beta sequences from 170 million or so T cells. Points from the study as a whole: Presence/absence analysis assumed near-uniform sequencing depth across donors. Listed as cytomegalovirus-associated were 170 or so TCR beta chains.

The PCR contained 60 Vbeta and 13 Jbeta primers. The method was immunoSEQ multiplex PCR; TCRdb's version includes in-frame clones alone and lacks a portion of them. The repertoire holds about 69,000 clones, with about 70% as singletons. This clone was detected only a few times. The antigen is not known. After removal of 3 bases from V and 2 bases from J, the junction contained 4 bases not matched to a gene. Looked up from germline, CDR1 is LNHDA and CDR2 is SQIVND (reference sequence). This CDR3 region has 14 residues. This chain links TRBV19 with TRBJ2-7, with 7 nucleotides matching TRBD1. Sequenced: PBMCs. The TCR was taken from a woman in her thirties in good health and CMV-seronegative. The CDR3 spells CASSIGTVTYEQYF. The DNA for the CDR3 is TGTGCCAGTAGTATTGGGACAGTAACCTACGAGCAGTACTTC.